The clone carrying this TCR beta chain was picked up many times. Its antigen remains unidentified. This entry is derived from a study of identical twins. Study results and caveats: Within twin pairs, the out-of-frame alpha sequences they shared showed excess low generation probability. Memory repertoires lacked the insertion deficit that abundant cord blood beta clonotypes showed. Zero-insertion results could be subject to partial confounding by invariant MAIT and iNKT cells.

This CDR3 region has 15 residues. Per germline, CDR1 SGHRS and CDR2 YFSETQ. The V end was cut by 8 bases, the J end by 3 bases, with 20 bases between. Healthy Caucasian donors formed the entire cohort. One entry per CDR3 protein results from TCRdb running MiXCR on the 5' RACE reads. The sample includes hundreds of thousands of distinct CDR3 sequences, under 25% of them seen just once. These data were likewise used in another study, on yellow fever vaccine responses in identical twins.

J is TRBJ1-1 and V is TRBV5-1, with no clear D. This clonotype originated in a young woman in good health. The sample consisted of CD4+ T cells sorted from blood. In DNA form, the CDR3 reads TGCGCCAGTATGCTGGGCCAAGTGGGTTACACTGAAGCTTTCTTT. This gives the protein CASMLGQVGYTEAFF.